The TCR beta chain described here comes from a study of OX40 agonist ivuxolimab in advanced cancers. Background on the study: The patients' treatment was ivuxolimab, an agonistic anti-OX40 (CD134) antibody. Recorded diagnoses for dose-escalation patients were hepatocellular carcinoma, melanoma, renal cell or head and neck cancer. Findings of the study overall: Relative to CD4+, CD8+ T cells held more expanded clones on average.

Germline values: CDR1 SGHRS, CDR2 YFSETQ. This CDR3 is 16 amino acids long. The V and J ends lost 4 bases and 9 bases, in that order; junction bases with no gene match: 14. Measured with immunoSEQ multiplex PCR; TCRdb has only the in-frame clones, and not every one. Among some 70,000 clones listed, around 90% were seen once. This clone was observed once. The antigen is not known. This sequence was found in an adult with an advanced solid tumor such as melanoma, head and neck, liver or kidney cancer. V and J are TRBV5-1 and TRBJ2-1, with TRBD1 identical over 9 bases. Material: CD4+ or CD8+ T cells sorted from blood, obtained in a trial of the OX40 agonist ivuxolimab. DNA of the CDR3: TGCGCCAGCAGCCAACAACCTACAGGGGGCTTGGGTGAGCAGTTCTTC. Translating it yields CASSQQPTGGLGEQFF.